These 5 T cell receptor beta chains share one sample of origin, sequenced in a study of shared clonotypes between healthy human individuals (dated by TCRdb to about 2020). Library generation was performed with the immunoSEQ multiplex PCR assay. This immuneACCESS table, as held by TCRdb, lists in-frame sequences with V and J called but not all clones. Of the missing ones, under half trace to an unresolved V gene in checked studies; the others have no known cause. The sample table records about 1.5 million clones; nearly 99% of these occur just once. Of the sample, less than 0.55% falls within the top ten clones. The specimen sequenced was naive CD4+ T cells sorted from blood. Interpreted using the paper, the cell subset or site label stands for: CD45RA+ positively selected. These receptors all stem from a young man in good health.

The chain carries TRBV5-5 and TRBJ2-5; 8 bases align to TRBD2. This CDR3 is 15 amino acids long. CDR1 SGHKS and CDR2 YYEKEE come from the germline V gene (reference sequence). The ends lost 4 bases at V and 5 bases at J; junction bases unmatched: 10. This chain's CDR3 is CASSHSGKGEETQYF. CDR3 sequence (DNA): TGTGCCAGCAGCCATAGCGGGAAAGGCGAGGAGACCCAGTACTTC. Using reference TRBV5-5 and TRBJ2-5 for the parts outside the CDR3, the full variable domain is DAGVTQSPTHLIKTRGQQVTLRCSPISGHKSVSWYQQVLGQGPQFIFQYYEKEERGRGNFPDRFSARQFPNYSSELNVNALLLGDSALYLCASSHSGKGEETQYFGPGTRLLVL.

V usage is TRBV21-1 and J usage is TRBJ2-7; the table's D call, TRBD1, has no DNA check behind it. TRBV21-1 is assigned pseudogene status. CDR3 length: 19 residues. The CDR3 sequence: CASSKLSLFRDRGHGEQYF. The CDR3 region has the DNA TGTGCCAGCAGCAAACTAAGCTTATTTCGGGACAGGGGGCACGGCGAGCAGTACTTC.

The CDR3, as DNA: TGTGCCAGTAGTGCCAATCCGTTCCTAGAGCAGTTCTTC. Amino acid sequence: CASSANPFLEQFF. The rearrangement links TRBV19 to TRBJ2-1; D ambiguous. The V end was cut by 5 bases, the J end by 10 bases, with 15 bases between. The CDR3 length is 13 residues. Per germline, CDR1 LNHDA and CDR2 SQIVND (reference sequence).

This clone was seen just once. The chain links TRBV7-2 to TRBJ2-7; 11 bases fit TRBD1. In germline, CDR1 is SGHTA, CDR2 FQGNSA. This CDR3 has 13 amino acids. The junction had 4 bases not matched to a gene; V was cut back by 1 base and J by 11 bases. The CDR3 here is CASSLGTGGTEYF. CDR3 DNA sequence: TGTGCCAGCAGCTTAGGGACAGGGGGCACGGAGTACTTC. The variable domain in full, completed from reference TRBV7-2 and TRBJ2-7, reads GAGVSQSPSNKVTEKGKDVELRCDPISGHTALYWYRQSLGQGLEFLIYFQGNSAPDKSGLPSDRFSAERTGGSVSTLTIQRTQQEDSAVYLCASSLGTGGTEYFGPGTRLTVT.

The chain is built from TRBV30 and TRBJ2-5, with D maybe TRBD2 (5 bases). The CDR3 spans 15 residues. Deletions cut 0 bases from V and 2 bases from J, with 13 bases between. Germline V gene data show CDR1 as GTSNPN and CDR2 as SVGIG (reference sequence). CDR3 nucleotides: TGTGCCTGGAGTGTATTGGTCGGGGTACAAGAGACCCAGTACTTC. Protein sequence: CAWSVLVGVQETQYF.